This T cell receptor beta chain stems from a study of blood T cell repertoires in COVID-19. Across the study: Material from acute and convalescent COVID-19 was sourced from the United States, Italy and Spain. PBMCs, B-cell-depleted T cells, or T cells provided the cDNA or gDNA that made up the material.

J was trimmed by 9 bases and V by 0 bases; bases with no gene match: 4. Germline CDR1 SGDLS, CDR2 YYNGEE. The CDR3 runs 14 residues. Method: immunoSEQ multiplex PCR; TCRdb's copy keeps in-frame clones and lacks some. Of roughly 350,000 clones listed, 70% to 90% are singletons. The TCR was taken from a woman in her twenties or thirties with COVID-19, enrolled during active disease. The rearrangement links TRBV9 to TRBJ2-2; 8 bases agree with TRBD2. Material: peripheral blood. In nucleotides, the CDR3 is TGTGCCAGCAGCGTAGAGCGGGAGCGAAGGGAGCTGTTTTTT. Its protein product is CASSVERERRELFF.